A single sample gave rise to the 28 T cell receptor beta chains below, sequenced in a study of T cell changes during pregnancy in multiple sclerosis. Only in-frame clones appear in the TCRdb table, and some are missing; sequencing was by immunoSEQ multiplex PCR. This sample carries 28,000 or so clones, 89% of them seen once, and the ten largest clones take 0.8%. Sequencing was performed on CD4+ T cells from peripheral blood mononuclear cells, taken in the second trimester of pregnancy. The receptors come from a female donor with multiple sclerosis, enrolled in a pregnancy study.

The CDR3 loop is CASSENGLAGEEQFF. The CDR3 DNA reads as TGTGCCAGCAGTGAAAACGGACTAGCGGGGGAAGAGCAGTTCTTC. The J gene is TRBJ2-1, the V gene TRBV2, with 13 bases lining up with TRBD2. Unmatched junction bases numbered 5, after V lost 2 bases and J lost 10 bases. Germline CDR1 reads SNHLY; CDR2 reads FYNNEI. CDR3 size: 15 residues.

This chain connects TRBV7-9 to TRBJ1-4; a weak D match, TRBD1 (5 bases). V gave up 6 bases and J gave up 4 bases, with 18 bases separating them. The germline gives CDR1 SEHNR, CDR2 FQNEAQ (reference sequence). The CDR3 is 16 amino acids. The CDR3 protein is CASSPQGGVINEKLFF. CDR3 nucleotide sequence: TGTGCCAGCAGTCCGCAGGGCGGAGTAATTAATGAAAAACTGTTTTTT.

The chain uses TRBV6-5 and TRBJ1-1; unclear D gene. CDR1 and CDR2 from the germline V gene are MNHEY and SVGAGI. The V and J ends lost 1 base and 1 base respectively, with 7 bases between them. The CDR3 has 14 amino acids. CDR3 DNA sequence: TGTGCCAGCAGTTACTTCCGGTCGAACACTGAAGCTTTCTTT. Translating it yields CASSYFRSNTEAFF.

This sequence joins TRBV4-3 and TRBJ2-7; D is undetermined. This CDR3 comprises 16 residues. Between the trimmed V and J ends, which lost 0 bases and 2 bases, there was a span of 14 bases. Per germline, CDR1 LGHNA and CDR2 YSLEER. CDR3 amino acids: CASSQEVNSFAYEQYF. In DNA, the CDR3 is TGCGCCAGCAGCCAAGAAGTCAACTCCTTCGCCTACGAGCAGTACTTC.

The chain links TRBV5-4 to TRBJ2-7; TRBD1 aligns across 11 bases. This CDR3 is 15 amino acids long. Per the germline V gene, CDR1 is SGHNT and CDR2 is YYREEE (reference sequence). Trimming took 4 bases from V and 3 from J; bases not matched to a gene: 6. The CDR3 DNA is TGTGCCAGCAGCCTTGGGACAGGGGGGCACTACGAGCAGTACTTC. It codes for CASSLGTGGHYEQYF. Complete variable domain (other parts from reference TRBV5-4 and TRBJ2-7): ETGVTQSPTHLIKTRGQQVTLRCSSQSGHNTVSWYQQALGQGPQFIFQYYREEENGRGNFPPRFSGLQFPNYSSELNVNALELDDSALYLCASSLGTGGHYEQYFGPGTRLTVT.

The chain's CDR3 is CASSSPGWGGTTYNEQFF. DNA for the CDR3: TGTGCCAGCAGCTCCCCCGGATGGGGGGGGACCACCTACAATGAGCAGTTCTTC. The gene calls are TRBV5-4 and TRBJ2-1; TRBD2 matches at 7 bases. This CDR3 region has 18 residues. CDR1 and CDR2 from the germline V gene are SGHNT and YYREEE (reference sequence). Trimming removed 3 bases from V and 2 bases from J; junction bases left unmatched: 14.

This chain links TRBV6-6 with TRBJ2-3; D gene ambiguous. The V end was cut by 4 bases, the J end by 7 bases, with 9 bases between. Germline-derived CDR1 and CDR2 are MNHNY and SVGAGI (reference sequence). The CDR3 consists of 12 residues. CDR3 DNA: TGTGCCAGCAGTTCCCCTAGGTATACGCAGTATTTT. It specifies CASSSPRYTQYF.

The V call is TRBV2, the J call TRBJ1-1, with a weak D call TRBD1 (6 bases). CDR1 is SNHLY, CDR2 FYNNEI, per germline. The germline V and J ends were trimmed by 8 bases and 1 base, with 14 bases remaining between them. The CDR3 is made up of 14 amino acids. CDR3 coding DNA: TGTGCCAGCGGATCTCGGGACAAGAACACTGAAGCTTTCTTT. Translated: CASGSRDKNTEAFF.

The CDR3: CAWSGEGLPDEQYF. CDR3 DNA sequence: TGTGCCTGGAGTGGGGAGGGCCTCCCCGACGAGCAGTACTTC. The chain links TRBV30 to TRBJ2-7, with 7 positions matching TRBD2. The CDR3 length is 14 residues. The germline gives CDR1 GTSNPN, CDR2 SVGIG (reference sequence). Losses at the gene ends were 1 base for V and 5 bases for J; bases not matched to a gene: 8.

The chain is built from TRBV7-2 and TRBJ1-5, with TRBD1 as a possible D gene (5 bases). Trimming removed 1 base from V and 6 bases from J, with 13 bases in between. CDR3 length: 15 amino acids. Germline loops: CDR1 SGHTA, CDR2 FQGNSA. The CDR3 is CASSLGVRESQPQHF. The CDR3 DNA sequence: TGTGCCAGCAGCTTAGGAGTCAGGGAAAGTCAGCCCCAGCATTTT.

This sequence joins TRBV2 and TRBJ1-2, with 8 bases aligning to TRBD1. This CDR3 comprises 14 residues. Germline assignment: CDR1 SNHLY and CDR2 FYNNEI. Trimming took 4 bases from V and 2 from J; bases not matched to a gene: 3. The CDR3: CASSVTGGNYGYTF. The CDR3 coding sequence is TGTGCCAGCAGTGTAACAGGGGGGAACTATGGCTACACCTTC.

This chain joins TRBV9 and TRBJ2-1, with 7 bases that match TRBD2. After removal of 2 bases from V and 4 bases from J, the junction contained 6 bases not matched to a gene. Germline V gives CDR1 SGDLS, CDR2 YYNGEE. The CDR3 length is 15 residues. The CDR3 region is CASSVDSGSYNEQFF. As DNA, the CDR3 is TGTGCCAGCAGCGTCGATAGCGGGTCTTACAATGAGCAGTTCTTC. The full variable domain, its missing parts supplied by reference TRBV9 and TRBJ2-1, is DSGVTQTPKHLITATGQRVTLRCSPRSGDLSVYWYQQSLDQGLQFLIQYYNGEERAKGNILERFSAQQFPDLHSELNLSSLELGDSALYFCASSVDSGSYNEQFFGPGTRLTVL.

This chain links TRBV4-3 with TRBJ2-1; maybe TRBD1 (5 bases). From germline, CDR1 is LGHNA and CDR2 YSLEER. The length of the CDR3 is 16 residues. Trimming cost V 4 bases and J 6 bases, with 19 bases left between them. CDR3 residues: CASSPSLTALINEQFF. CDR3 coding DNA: TGCGCCAGCAGCCCAAGTTTGACAGCCCTAATCAATGAGCAGTTCTTC.

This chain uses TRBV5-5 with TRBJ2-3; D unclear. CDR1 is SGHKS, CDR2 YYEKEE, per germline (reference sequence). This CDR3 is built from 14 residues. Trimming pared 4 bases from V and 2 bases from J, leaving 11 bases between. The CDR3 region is CASSHDTYTDTQYF. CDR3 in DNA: TGTGCCAGCAGCCACGACACCTACACAGATACGCAGTATTTT.

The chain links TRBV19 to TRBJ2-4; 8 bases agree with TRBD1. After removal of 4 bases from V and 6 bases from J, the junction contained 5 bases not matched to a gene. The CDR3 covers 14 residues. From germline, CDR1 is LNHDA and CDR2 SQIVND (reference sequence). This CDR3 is CASSTDRAGNIQYF. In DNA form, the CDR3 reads TGTGCCAGTAGTACGGACAGGGCAGGAAACATTCAGTACTTC.

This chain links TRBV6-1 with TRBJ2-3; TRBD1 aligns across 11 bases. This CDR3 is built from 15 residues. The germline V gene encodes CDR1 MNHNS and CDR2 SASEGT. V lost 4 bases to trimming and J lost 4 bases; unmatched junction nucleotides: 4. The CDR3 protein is CASSGRDRGSDTQYF. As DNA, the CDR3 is TGTGCCAGCAGTGGCCGGGACAGGGGGTCAGATACGCAGTATTTT.

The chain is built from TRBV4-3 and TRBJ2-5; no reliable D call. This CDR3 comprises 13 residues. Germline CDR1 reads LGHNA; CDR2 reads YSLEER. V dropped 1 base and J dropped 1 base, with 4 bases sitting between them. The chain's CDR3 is CASSQVGQETQYF. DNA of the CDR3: TGCGCCAGCAGCCAAGTCGGCCAAGAGACCCAGTACTTC.

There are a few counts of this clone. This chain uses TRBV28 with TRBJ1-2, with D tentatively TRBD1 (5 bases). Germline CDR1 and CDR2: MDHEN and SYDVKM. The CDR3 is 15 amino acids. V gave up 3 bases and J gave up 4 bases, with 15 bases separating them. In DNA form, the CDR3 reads TGTGCCAGCAGTTTGCAGTTGGGAGGGGCCTATGGCTACACCTTC. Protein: CASSLQLGGAYGYTF.

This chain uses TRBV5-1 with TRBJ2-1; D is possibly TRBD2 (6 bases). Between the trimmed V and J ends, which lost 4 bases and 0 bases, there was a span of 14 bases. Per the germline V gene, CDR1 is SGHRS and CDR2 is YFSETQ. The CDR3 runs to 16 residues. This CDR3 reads CASSGEAGNSYNEQFF. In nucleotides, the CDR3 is TGCGCCAGCAGCGGAGAAGCGGGTAACTCCTACAATGAGCAGTTCTTC.

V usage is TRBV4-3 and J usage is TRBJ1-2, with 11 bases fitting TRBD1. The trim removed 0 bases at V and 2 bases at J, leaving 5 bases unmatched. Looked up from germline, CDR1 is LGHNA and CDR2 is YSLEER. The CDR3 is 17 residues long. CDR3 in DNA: TGCGCCAGCAGCCAAGATCTAGGACAGGGGGCAAACTATGGCTACACCTTC. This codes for CASSQDLGQGANYGYTF.

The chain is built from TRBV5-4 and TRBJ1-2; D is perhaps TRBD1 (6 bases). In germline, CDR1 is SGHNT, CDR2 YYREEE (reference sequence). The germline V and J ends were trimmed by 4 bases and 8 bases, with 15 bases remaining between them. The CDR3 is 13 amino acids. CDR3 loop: CASSEMHRDGYTF. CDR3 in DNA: TGTGCCAGCAGCGAGATGCACAGGGACGGCTACACCTTC.

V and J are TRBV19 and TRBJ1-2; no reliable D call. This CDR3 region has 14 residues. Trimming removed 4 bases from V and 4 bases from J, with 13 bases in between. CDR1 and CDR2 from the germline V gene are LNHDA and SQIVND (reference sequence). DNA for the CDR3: TGTGCCAGTAGTAAGGGCAGCGGAATCTATGGCTACACCTTC. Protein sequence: CASSKGSGIYGYTF.

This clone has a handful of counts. The CDR3 sequence is CASDARWGGVTGELFF. For the CDR3, the DNA is TGTGCCAGCGATGCGAGGTGGGGGGGGGTCACCGGGGAGCTGTTTTTT. The V and J genes are TRBV19 and TRBJ2-2, with TRBD2 identical over 7 bases. The length of the CDR3 is 16 residues. V shed 9 bases and J 4 bases; nucleotides not matched to a gene: 14. Germline loops: CDR1 LNHDA, CDR2 SQIVND (reference sequence).

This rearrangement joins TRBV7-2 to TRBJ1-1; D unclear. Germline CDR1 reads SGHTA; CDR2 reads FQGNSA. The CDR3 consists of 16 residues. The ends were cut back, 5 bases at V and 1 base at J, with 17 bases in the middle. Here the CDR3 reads CASSREFGEGNTEAFF. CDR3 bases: TGTGCCAGCAGCCGGGAATTCGGAGAGGGGAACACTGAAGCTTTCTTT.

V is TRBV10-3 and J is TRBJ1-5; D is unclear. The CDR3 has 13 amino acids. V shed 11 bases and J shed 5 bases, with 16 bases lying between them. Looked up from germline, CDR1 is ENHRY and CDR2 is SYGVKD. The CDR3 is CASGLSVDQPQHF. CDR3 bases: TGTGCCTCGGGGTTGTCGGTCGATCAGCCCCAGCATTTT.

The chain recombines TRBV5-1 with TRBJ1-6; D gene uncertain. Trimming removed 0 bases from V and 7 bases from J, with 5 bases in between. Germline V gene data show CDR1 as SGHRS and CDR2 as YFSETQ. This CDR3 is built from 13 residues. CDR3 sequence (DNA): TGCGCCAGCAGCTTGGACAGCAATTCACCCCTCCACTTT. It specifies CASSLDSNSPLHF.

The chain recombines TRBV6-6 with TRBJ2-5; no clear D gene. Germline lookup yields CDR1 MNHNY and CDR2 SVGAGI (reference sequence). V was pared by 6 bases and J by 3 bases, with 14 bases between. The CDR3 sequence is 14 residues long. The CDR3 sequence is CASSLRSREETQYF. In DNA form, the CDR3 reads TGTGCCAGCAGCCTCCGTTCCCGGGAAGAGACCCAGTACTTC.

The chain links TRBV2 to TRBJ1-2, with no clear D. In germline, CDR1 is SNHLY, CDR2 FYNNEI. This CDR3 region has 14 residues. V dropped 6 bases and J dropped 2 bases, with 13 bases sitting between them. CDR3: CASRETWVNYGYTF. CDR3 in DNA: TGTGCCAGCAGAGAGACTTGGGTAAACTATGGCTACACCTTC.